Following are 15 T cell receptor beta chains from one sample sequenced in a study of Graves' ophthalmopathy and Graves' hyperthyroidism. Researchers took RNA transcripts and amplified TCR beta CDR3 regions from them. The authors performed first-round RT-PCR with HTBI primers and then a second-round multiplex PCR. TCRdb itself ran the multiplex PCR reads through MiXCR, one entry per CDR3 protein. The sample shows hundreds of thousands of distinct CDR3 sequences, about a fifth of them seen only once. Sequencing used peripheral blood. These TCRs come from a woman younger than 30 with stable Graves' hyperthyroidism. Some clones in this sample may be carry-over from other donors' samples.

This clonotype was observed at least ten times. The CDR3, as DNA: TGTGCCAGCAGGGGGGCGGGACAGGGGGGATACGAGCAGTACTTC. This sequence encodes CASRGAGQGGYEQYF. The chain couples TRBV27 to TRBJ2-7; 11 bases map to TRBD1. Germline CDR1 and CDR2: MNHEY and SMNVEV (reference sequence). The V and J ends lost 6 bases and 4 bases, in that order; junction bases with no gene match: 8. This CDR3 is 15 amino acids long.

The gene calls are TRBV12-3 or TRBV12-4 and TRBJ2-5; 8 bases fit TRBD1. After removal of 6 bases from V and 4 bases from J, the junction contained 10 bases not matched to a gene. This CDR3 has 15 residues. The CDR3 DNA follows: TGTGCCAGCAGCCAGACAGGGGTTTTGGGAGAGACCCAGTACTTC. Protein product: CASSQTGVLGETQYF.

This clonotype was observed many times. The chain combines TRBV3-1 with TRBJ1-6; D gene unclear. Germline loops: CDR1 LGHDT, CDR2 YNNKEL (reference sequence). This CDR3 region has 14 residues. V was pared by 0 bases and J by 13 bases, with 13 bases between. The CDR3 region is CASSQEGPPDPLHF. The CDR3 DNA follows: TGTGCCAGCAGCCAAGAAGGGCCTCCTGACCCCCTCCACTTT.

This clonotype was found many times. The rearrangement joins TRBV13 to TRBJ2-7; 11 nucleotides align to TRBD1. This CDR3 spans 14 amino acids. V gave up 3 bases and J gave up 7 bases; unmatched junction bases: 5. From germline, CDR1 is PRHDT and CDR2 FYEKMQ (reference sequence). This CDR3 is CASSFGQGAGEQYF. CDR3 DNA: TGTGCCAGCAGCTTTGGACAGGGGGCAGGAGAGCAGTACTTC. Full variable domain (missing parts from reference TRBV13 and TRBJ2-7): AAGVIQSPRHLIKEKRETATLKCYPIPRHDTVYWYQQGPGQDPQFLISFYEKMQSDKGSIPDRFSAQQFSDYHSELNMSSLELGDSALYFCASSFGQGAGEQYFGPGTRLTVT.

The CDR3 region is CASSQGGRFEQPQHF. As DNA, the CDR3 is TGTGCCAGCAGCCAAGGTGGCAGGTTCGAACAGCCCCAGCATTTT. The gene calls are TRBV3-1 and TRBJ1-5; D is uncertain. The length of the CDR3 is 15 residues. V gave up 1 base and J gave up 7 bases, with 14 bases separating them. Germline values: CDR1 LGHDT, CDR2 YNNKEL (reference sequence).

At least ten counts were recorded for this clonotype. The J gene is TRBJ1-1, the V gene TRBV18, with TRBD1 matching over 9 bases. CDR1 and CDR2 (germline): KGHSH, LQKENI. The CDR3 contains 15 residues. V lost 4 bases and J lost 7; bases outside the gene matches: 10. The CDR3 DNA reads TGTGCCAGCTCACGAACGGACAGGGGATTCCTTGAAGCTTTCTTT. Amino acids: CASSRTDRGFLEAFF. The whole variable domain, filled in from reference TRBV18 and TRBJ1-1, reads NAGVMQNPRHLVRRRGQEARLRCSPMKGHSHVYWYRQLPEEGLKFMVYLQKENIIDESGMPKERFSAEFPKEGPSILRIQQVVRGDSAAYFCASSRTDRGFLEAFFGQGTRLTVV.

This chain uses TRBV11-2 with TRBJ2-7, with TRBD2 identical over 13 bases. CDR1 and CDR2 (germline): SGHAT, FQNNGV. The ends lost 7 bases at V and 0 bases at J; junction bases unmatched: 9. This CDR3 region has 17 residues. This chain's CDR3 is CASNKKTSGRASYEQYF. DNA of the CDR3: TGTGCCAGCAACAAAAAAACTAGCGGGAGGGCCTCCTACGAGCAGTACTTC.

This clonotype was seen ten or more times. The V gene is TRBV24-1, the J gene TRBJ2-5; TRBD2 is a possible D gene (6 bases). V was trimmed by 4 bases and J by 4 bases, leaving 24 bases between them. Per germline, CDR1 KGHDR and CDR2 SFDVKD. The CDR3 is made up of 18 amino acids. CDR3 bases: TGTGCCACCAGTGACCTAGGGACTGAGCAACGTGATATAGAGACCCAGTACTTC. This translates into CATSDLGTEQRDIETQYF.

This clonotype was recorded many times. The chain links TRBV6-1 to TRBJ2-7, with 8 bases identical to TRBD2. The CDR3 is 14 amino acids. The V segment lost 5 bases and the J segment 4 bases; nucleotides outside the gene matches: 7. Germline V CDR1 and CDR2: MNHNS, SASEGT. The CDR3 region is CASSKRTSLYEQYF. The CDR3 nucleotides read TGTGCCAGCAGTAAAAGGACTAGCTTGTACGAGCAGTACTTC.

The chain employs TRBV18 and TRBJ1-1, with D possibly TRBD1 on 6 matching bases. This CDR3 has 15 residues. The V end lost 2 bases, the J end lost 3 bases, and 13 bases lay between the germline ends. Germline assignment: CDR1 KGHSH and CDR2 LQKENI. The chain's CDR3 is CASSPRAGDHTEAFF. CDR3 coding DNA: TGTGCCAGCTCACCAAGGGCAGGGGATCACACTGAAGCTTTCTTT.

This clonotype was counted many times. The CDR3 nucleotides read TGTGCCAGCAGTTTGACAGGGAGCTTTGGGCCCCAGCATTTT. Protein sequence: CASSLTGSFGPQHF. The chain uses TRBV28 and TRBJ1-5, with TRBD1 identical over 7 bases. CDR1 is MDHEN, CDR2 SYDVKM, per germline. The ends lost 3 bases at V and 9 bases at J; junction bases unmatched: 8. The CDR3 covers 14 residues.

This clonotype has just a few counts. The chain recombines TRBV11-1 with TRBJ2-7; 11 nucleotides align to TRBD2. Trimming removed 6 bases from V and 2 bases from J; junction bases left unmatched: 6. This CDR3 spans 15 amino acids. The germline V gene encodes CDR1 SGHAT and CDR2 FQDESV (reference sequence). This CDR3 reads CASSFLAGGTYEQYF. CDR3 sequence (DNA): TGTGCCAGCAGTTTTCTAGCGGGAGGTACCTACGAGCAGTACTTC.

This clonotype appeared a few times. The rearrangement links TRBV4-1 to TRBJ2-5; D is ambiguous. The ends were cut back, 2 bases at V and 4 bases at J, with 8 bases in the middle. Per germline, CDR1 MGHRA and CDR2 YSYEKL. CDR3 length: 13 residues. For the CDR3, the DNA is TGCGCCAGCAGCCAATGGGTTCGAGAGACCCAGTACTTC. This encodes CASSQWVRETQYF.

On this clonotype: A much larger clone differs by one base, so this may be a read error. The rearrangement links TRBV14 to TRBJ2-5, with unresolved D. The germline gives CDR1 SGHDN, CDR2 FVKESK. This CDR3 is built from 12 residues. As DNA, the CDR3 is TGTGCCAGCAGCCAAGTCCAAGAGACCAAGTACTTC. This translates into CASSQVQETKYF.

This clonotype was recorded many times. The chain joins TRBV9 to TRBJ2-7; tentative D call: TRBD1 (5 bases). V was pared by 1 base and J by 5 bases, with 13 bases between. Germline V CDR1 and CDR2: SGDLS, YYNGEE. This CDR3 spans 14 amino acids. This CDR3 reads CASSVSDSAHEQYF. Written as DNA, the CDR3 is TGTGCCAGCAGCGTAAGTGACAGTGCCCACGAGCAGTACTTC.